Listed below are T cell receptor beta chains from one sample, sequenced in a study of neurological immune-mediated disorders. One entry per CDR3 protein results from TCRdb running MiXCR on the 5' RACE reads. This table has 40,000 to 45,000 distinct CDR3 sequences, about an eighth appearing once. The sample was PBMCs. These receptors were obtained from a female donor in good health. Each CDR3 is given with its conserved first and last residue. A D gene is named only where the DNA matches it firmly. Expanded clones get a size class; other rows say once, few or many, or leave the size out.

V: TRBV20-1
size: many
D: TRBD1
J: TRBJ1-5
DNA: TGCAGTGCTAGATACGGGACAGGGGAAAATCAGCCCCAGCATTTT
CDR3: CSARYGTGENQPQHF

V: TRBV12-3/TRBV12-4
size: many
D: -
J: TRBJ1-4
DNA: TGTGCCAGCAGCACCGACAAGACGGGTGAAAAACTGTTTTTT
CDR3: CASSTDKTGEKLFF

V: TRBV11-2
size: many
D: TRBD2
J: TRBJ2-7
DNA: TGTGCCAGCAGAGTAATAGCGGGCAGCTCCTACGAGCAGTACTTC
CDR3: CASRVIAGSSYEQYF

V: TRBV3-1
size: medium-sized
D: -
J: TRBJ2-5
DNA: TGTGCCAGCAGCCAAGCCGGGATTGAGACCCAGTACTTC
CDR3: CASSQAGIETQYF

V: TRBV12-3/TRBV12-4
size: -
D: TRBD1
J: TRBJ1-1
DNA: TGTGCCAGCAGTTTAGTCCCAGGGGGCAACACTGAAGCTTTCTTT
CDR3: CASSLVPGGNTEAFF

V: TRBV29-1
size: many
D: TRBD1
J: TRBJ2-7
DNA: TGCAGCGGGGGTAAGGACAGGTCCTACGAGCAGTACTTC
CDR3: CSGGKDRSYEQYF

V: TRBV15
size: many
D: -
J: TRBJ2-5
DNA: TGTGCCACCAGCAGAGATGAGGGCCCCTCGGCCCAGTACTTC
CDR3: CATSRDEGPSAQYF

V: TRBV29-1
size: many
D: -
J: TRBJ2-5
DNA: TGCAGCGTTGGGACCCAGGGCGGCCCAGAGACCCAGTACTTC
CDR3: CSVGTQGGPETQYF

V: TRBV3-1
size: -
D: -
J: TRBJ1-2
DNA: TGTGCCAGCAGCCAAGACGGGGGACGGAAATATGGCTACACCTTC
CDR3: CASSQDGGRKYGYTF

V: TRBV20-1
size: many
D: -
J: TRBJ1-2
DNA: TGCAGTGCTAGAGGGTCGACAGGAGCTAACTATGGCTACACCTTC
CDR3: CSARGSTGANYGYTF

V: TRBV20-1
size: many
D: TRBD1
J: TRBJ1-5
DNA: TGCAGTGCCTCCGCGACAGGGTATCAGCCCCAGCATTTT
CDR3: CSASATGYQPQHF

V: TRBV18
size: -
D: -
J: TRBJ2-1
DNA: TGTGCCAGCTCACTCACTGGCTCCTACAATGAGCAGTTCTTC
CDR3: CASSLTGSYNEQFF

V: TRBV25-1
size: few
D: -
J: TRBJ2-7
DNA: TGTGCCAGCAGTGAAGTGGTGTACGAGCAGTACTTC
CDR3: CASSEVVYEQYF

V: TRBV20-1
size: many
D: -
J: TRBJ1-4
DNA: TGCAGTGCTAGCGCCCCCGGGAGGGGAGTTGAAAAACTGTTTTTT
CDR3: CSASAPGRGVEKLFF

V: TRBV7-2
size: -
D: -
J: TRBJ2-1
DNA: TGTGCCAGCAGCTTAAGGGGTAGCATGGGCAATGAGCAGTTCTTC
CDR3: CASSLRGSMGNEQFF

V: TRBV29-1
size: many
D: -
J: TRBJ1-4
DNA: TGCAGCGGTACTTCGGGGTTCCCTAATGAAAAACTGTTTTTT
CDR3: CSGTSGFPNEKLFF

V: TRBV9
size: many
D: TRBD2
J: TRBJ2-1
DNA: TGTGCCAGCAGCCCCCCGGGGTCGGGGGGGGATAGGCAGTTCTTC
CDR3: CASSPPGSGGDRQFF

V: TRBV2
size: many
D: -
J: TRBJ1-3
DNA: TGTGCCAGCAGTGAAGCGGGGGAACCGGGAAACACCATATATTTT
CDR3: CASSEAGEPGNTIYF

V: TRBV7-2
size: many
D: TRBD1
J: TRBJ2-2
DNA: TGTGCCAGCAGCAGAGGGACAGGGGGCACCGGGGAGCTGTTTTTT
CDR3: CASSRGTGGTGELFF

V: TRBV3-1
size: many
D: -
J: TRBJ2-1
DNA: TGTGCCAGCAGCCAAGTCGGGCTAGGGCCGTATGAGCAGTTCTTC
CDR3: CASSQVGLGPYEQFF

V: TRBV29-1
size: many
D: TRBD1
J: TRBJ2-5
DNA: TGCAGCGTTGAAACGGACAGGGGGCGGCAAGAGACCCAGTACTTC
CDR3: CSVETDRGRQETQYF

V: TRBV5-1
size: many
D: TRBD1
J: TRBJ2-1
DNA: TGCGCCAGCAGCCAGACGGACAGGAACAATGAGCAGTTCTTC
CDR3: CASSQTDRNNEQFF

V: TRBV20-1
size: many
D: TRBD2
J: TRBJ2-2
DNA: TGCAGTGCTAGAATTCCTTCCGGGACTAAGAACACCGGGGAGCTGTTTTTT
CDR3: CSARIPSGTKNTGELFF

V: TRBV28
size: -
D: -
J: TRBJ1-5
DNA: TGTGCCGGGGGGGATCAGCCCCAGCATTTT
CDR3: CAGGDQPQHF

V: TRBV10-3
size: many
D: TRBD1
J: TRBJ1-5
DNA: TGTGCCATCAGTGAGTCTGACAGGGGTCAGCCCCAGCATTTT
CDR3: CAISESDRGQPQHF

V: TRBV10-1
size: many
D: TRBD2
J: TRBJ2-1
DNA: TGCGCCAGCAGTGATCCTAGCGGGGGCTCTCCTGAGCAGTTCTTC
CDR3: CASSDPSGGSPEQFF

V: TRBV20-1
size: many
D: TRBD2
J: TRBJ2-1
DNA: TGCAGTGCTAGTAGCGGGGGGGTTCGAAATGAGCAGTTCTTC
CDR3: CSASSGGVRNEQFF

V: TRBV20-1
size: many
D: -
J: TRBJ2-5
DNA: TGCAGTGCTAGAGAGGGTGGAAAACAAGAGACCCAGTACTTC
CDR3: CSAREGGKQETQYF

V: TRBV3-1
size: once
D: -
J: TRBJ2-1
DNA: TGTGCCAGCAGCCCCCAATATCTAGCCCCTCCCTACAATGAGCAGTTCTTC
CDR3: CASSPQYLAPPYNEQFF

V: TRBV12-3/TRBV12-4
size: many
D: -
J: TRBJ1-1
DNA: TGTGCCAGCAGTTCCAGGGGCGTGAGGGCTTTCTTT
CDR3: CASSSRGVRAFF

V: TRBV9
size: many
D: TRBD2
J: TRBJ2-7
DNA: TGTGCCAGCAGTGTAGGGACTAGCGGTTTCCTTATACACTTC
CDR3: CASSVGTSGFLIHF

V: TRBV7-2
size: many
D: -
J: TRBJ2-1
DNA: TGTGCCAGCAGCTTGATGAATGAGCAGTTCTTC
CDR3: CASSLMNEQFF

V: TRBV7-2
size: -
D: -
J: TRBJ2-1
DNA: TGTGCCAGCAGCCGGAAGAGAGTTCGGGAGCAGTTCTTC
CDR3: CASSRKRVREQFF

V: TRBV12-3/TRBV12-4
size: many
D: -
J: TRBJ1-6
DNA: TGTGCCAGCAGACAAATCCGAACCCTCCACTTT
CDR3: CASRQIRTLHF

V: TRBV6-6
size: -
D: TRBD1
J: TRBJ2-5
DNA: TGTGCCAGCAGTTACTGGCCCGGACAGGGTCAAGAGACCCAGTACTTC
CDR3: CASSYWPGQGQETQYF

V: TRBV6-1
size: many
D: -
J: TRBJ2-4
DNA: TGTGCCAGCACTTTAGGTTCGAGGGGGGCGGTCTTC
CDR3: CASTLGSRGAVF

V: TRBV12-3/TRBV12-4
size: many
D: TRBD1
J: TRBJ1-5
DNA: TGTGCCAGCTGCCGGGACAGCTTAAATCAGCCCCAGCATTTT
CDR3: CASCRDSLNQPQHF

V: TRBV7-9
size: many
D: -
J: TRBJ2-1
DNA: TGTGCCAGCAGCTCTGGGACTTACAATGAGCAGTTCTTC
CDR3: CASSSGTYNEQFF

V: TRBV12-3/TRBV12-4
size: many
D: -
J: TRBJ2-3
DNA: TGTGCCAGCAGTTTCTCTAGCAACCCCCTGGGTACGCAGTATTTT
CDR3: CASSFSSNPLGTQYF

V: TRBV3-1
size: many
D: TRBD1
J: TRBJ1-1
DNA: TGTGCCAGCAGCCAAAGTTCAGGGGGTCTGGGGAACACTGAAGCTTTCTTT
CDR3: CASSQSSGGLGNTEAFF

V: TRBV3-1
size: many
D: -
J: TRBJ2-2
DNA: TGTGCCAGCAGCTATCCCGGGATCAACACCGGGGAGCTGTTTTTT
CDR3: CASSYPGINTGELFF

V: TRBV6-2/TRBV6-3
size: many
D: TRBD2
J: TRBJ2-1
DNA: TGTGCCAGCACTACTCAAGGTTGGGGACTAGCCTCCTACAATGAGCAGTTCTTC
CDR3: CASTTQGWGLASYNEQFF

V: TRBV27
size: many
D: -
J: TRBJ1-3
DNA: TGTGCCAGCAGTTCACGGGCCTGGGGAAACACCATATATTTT
CDR3: CASSSRAWGNTIYF